One and the same sample provided the 31 T cell receptor beta chains below, sequenced in a study of beta chain features in type 1 diabetes (dated by TCRdb to the late 2010s). The library was built by means of the immunoSEQ multiplex PCR assay. The entire isolated RNA was reverse transcribed using the High Capacity cDNA Reverse Transcription Kit, and thus expressed TCRB transcripts were sequenced. TCRdb carries this immuneACCESS record with in-frame sequences only. Its versions omit some clonotypes, under half of them owing to an unresolved V gene in the studies checked, with the rest unexplained. This sample has about 230,000 clones in its table, and over 7.5% of those were observed once. The top ten hold about 0.03% of the sample. Specimen: naive CD4+ T cells from blood. The cell subset or site label for this specimen denotes: true naive CD4+ T cells. Source of these receptors: a woman aged 18-30 years in good health.

Only a few counts were recorded for this clone. J is TRBJ2-1 and V is TRBV29-1; D is possibly TRBD1 (5 bases). CDR1 is SQVTM, CDR2 ANQGSEA, per germline. Trimming cost V 4 bases and J 7 bases, with 17 bases left between them. The CDR3 runs to 14 residues. The CDR3 DNA reads TGCAGCGTTGGGGGTAAAGGGGTCACGAATGAGCAGTTCTTC. This codes for CSVGGKGVTNEQFF.

The V and J genes are TRBV12-5 and TRBJ1-2, with D uncertain. V was clipped by 1 base and J by 5 bases, with 8 bases between them. The CDR3 runs to 13 residues. The germline V gene encodes CDR1 LGHNT and CDR2 FRNRAP. CDR3 amino acids: CASGLAPTYGYTF. The CDR3 DNA follows: TGTGCTAGTGGTTTGGCCCCGACATATGGCTACACCTTC.

This clone was recorded a few times. The rearrangement joins TRBV5-1 to TRBJ1-1; D not certain. CDR1 is SGHRS, CDR2 YFSETQ, per germline. This CDR3 is built from 14 residues. V lost 0 bases and J 5 bases, leaving 11 bases between the germline ends. CDR3 coding DNA: TGCGCCAGCAGCTTGGAACGGGGTCGGACTGAAGCTTTCTTT. This encodes CASSLERGRTEAFF.

The J gene is TRBJ2-1, the V gene TRBV6-4; D may be TRBD2 (5 bases). The germline V gene encodes CDR1 MRHNA and CDR2 SNTAGT. CDR3 size: 16 residues. V was shortened by 6 bases and J by 12 bases, with 27 bases between the two germline ends. This CDR3 reads CASRPSLHPPRVLQFF. CDR3 bases: TGTGCCAGCAGACCTTCACTACACCCGCCGCGGGTCTTGCAGTTCTTC.

This clone turned up a few times. The CDR3 sequence is CASRRTDQETQYF. CDR3 in DNA: TGTGCCAGTAGGAGGACAGACCAAGAGACCCAGTACTTC. The chain employs TRBV19 and TRBJ2-5, with D possibly TRBD1 on 6 matching bases. The CDR3 is 13 amino acids. V was pared by 6 bases and J by 0 bases, with 8 bases between. CDR1 is LNHDA and CDR2 is SQIVND in the germline V gene (reference sequence).

The V call is TRBV5-1, the J call TRBJ2-3, with 7 bases lining up with TRBD1. Germline V lookup: CDR1 SGHRS, CDR2 YFSETQ. The CDR3 covers 15 residues. Trimming removed 2 bases from V and 4 bases from J; junction bases left unmatched: 7. In DNA, the CDR3 is TGCGCCAGCAGCTTTCTGACAGGGTCATCAGATACGCAGTATTTT. Its protein is CASSFLTGSSDTQYF.

The chain employs TRBV5-1 and TRBJ1-3; D might be TRBD1 (6 bases). CDR1 SGHRS and CDR2 YFSETQ come from the germline V gene. The CDR3 runs 17 residues. V was shortened by 1 base and J by 0 bases, with 14 bases between the two germline ends. The CDR3 DNA reads as TGCGCCAGCAGCTTGATCGCAGGGGCTCACTCTGGAAACACCATATATTTT. This gives the protein CASSLIAGAHSGNTIYF. Using reference TRBV5-1 and TRBJ1-3 for the parts outside the CDR3, the full variable domain is KAGVTQTPRYLIKTRGQQVTLSCSPISGHRSVSWYQQTPGQGLQFLFEYFSETQRNKGNFPGRFSGRQFSNSRSEMNVSTLELGDSALYLCASSLIAGAHSGNTIYFGEGSWLTVV.

This clone has more than one count but fewer than ten. The chain employs TRBV15 and TRBJ1-5; TRBD1 might be the D (5 bases). Looked up from germline, CDR1 is LNHNV and CDR2 is YYDKDF (reference sequence). This CDR3 comprises 15 residues. The V gene lost 0 bases and the J gene lost 6 bases, with 12 bases spanning the gap. CDR3 DNA sequence: TGTGCCACCAGCAGAGATCGGTGGGGGGTTCAGCCCCAGCATTTT. This gives the protein CATSRDRWGVQPQHF.

The chain combines TRBV11-2 with TRBJ1-4, with D unresolved. CDR1 SGHAT and CDR2 FQNNGV come from the germline V gene. V lost 4 bases and J lost 7, with 7 bases in between. This CDR3 is built from 12 residues. Here the CDR3 reads CASSSSSEKLFF. CDR3 DNA sequence: TGTGCCAGCAGCTCGTCGAGTGAAAAACTGTTTTTT.

The chain carries TRBV29-1 and TRBJ1-4; D may be TRBD1 (5 bases). The CDR3 sequence is 12 residues long. Germline V CDR1 and CDR2: SQVTM, ANQGSEA. Between the trimmed V and J ends, which lost 5 bases and 7 bases, there was a span of 11 bases. The CDR3 sequence: CSVSGWSEKLFF. Here the CDR3 DNA reads TGCAGCGTTTCAGGGTGGAGTGAAAAACTGTTTTTT.

In its sample, this clone was seen a few times. The rearrangement links TRBV27 to TRBJ2-3; TRBD2 matches 12 bases. This CDR3 contains 16 residues. J lost 1 base, V lost 5 bases, and 4 bases had no gene match. Germline CDR1 MNHEY, CDR2 SMNVEV (reference sequence). CDR3 coding DNA: TGTGCCAGCAGTCGAACTAGCGGGAGGCGCACAGATACGCAGTATTTT. Its protein product is CASSRTSGRRTDTQYF.

V is TRBV5-4 and J is TRBJ2-5, with 11 bases fitting TRBD1. The CDR3 loop spans 14 amino acids. Germline V gives CDR1 SGHNT, CDR2 YYREEE (reference sequence). Trimming cost V 4 bases and J 5 bases; bases outside gene matches: 4. CDR3 sequence (DNA): TGTGCCAGCAGCAACCGGGACAGGGGGGAGACCCAGTACTTC. It yields the protein CASSNRDRGETQYF.

This chain joins TRBV7-9 and TRBJ1-1; 8 bases fit TRBD1. V gave up 6 bases and J gave up 12 bases; unmatched junction bases: 9. Germline V gives CDR1 SEHNR, CDR2 FQNEAQ (reference sequence). There are 12 residues in the CDR3. The CDR3 DNA is TGTGCCAGCAGTCCTACAGGGGGTAGAACTTTCTTT. Translation gives CASSPTGGRTFF.

This rearrangement joins TRBV7-9 to TRBJ1-4; D unresolved. V was clipped by 8 bases and J by 0 bases, with 13 bases between them. Per germline, CDR1 SEHNR and CDR2 FQNEAQ (reference sequence). This CDR3 has 15 amino acids. The DNA for the CDR3 is TGTGCCAGCGACTTGCACCCTGCAACTAATGAAAAACTGTTTTTT. Protein: CASDLHPATNEKLFF.

The chain uses TRBV4-1 and TRBJ2-1, with D uncertain. Trimming shortened V by 7 bases and J by 3 bases, and 16 bases separated the two germline ends. This CDR3 comprises 15 residues. The germline V gene encodes CDR1 MGHRA and CDR2 YSYEKL. DNA of the CDR3: TGCGCCAGCAACCCCTCGTGGTCAGGCTACAATGAGCAGTTCTTC. Protein product: CASNPSWSGYNEQFF.

V and J are TRBV1 and TRBJ2-5; TRBD2 was called by the table and not checked on the DNA. TRBV1 is flagged as a pseudogene. There are 17 residues in the CDR3. This CDR3 reads CTSSQAALAGGQETQYF. CDR3 in DNA: TGCACCAGCAGCCAAGCAGCTCTAGCGGGGGGGCAAGAGACCCAGTACTTC.

This clone came up many times. V usage is TRBV30 and J usage is TRBJ1-2; D is ambiguous. V lost 1 base and J 5 bases, leaving 11 bases between the germline ends. The CDR3 has 13 amino acids. In germline, CDR1 is GTSNPN, CDR2 SVGIG (reference sequence). CDR3 sequence reads: CAWSARRGYGYTF. The CDR3 nucleotides are TGTGCCTGGAGTGCCCGAAGAGGGTATGGCTACACCTTC.

The rearrangement links TRBV28 to TRBJ1-3; no firm D call. Germline V gene data show CDR1 as MDHEN and CDR2 as SYDVKM. This CDR3 is built from 14 residues. Between the trimmed V and J ends, which lost 8 bases and 0 bases, there was a span of 11 bases. CDR3 sequence: CASVDLPSGNTIYF. CDR3 bases: TGTGCCAGCGTGGACTTACCCTCTGGAAACACCATATATTTT.

A few counts support this clone. The chain uses TRBV19 and TRBJ2-5; no firm D call. Between the trimmed V and J ends, which lost 5 bases and 2 bases, there was a span of 6 bases. Germline assignment: CDR1 LNHDA and CDR2 SQIVND (reference sequence). This CDR3 region has 12 residues. In DNA form, the CDR3 reads TGTGCCAGTAGTGTCAGACAAGAGACCCAGTACTTC. Encoded protein: CASSVRQETQYF.

Only a few counts were recorded for this clone. The rearrangement uses TRBV5-1 and TRBJ2-5; TRBD2 matches 13 bases. CDR1 and CDR2 from the germline V gene are SGHRS and YFSETQ. The V and J ends lost 4 bases and 5 bases, in that order; junction bases with no gene match: 8. There are 16 residues in the CDR3. This CDR3 is CASSHGTSGMRETQYF. The CDR3 DNA reads TGCGCCAGCAGCCACGGGACTAGCGGGATGCGGGAGACCCAGTACTTC. Full variable domain (rest looked up from reference TRBV5-1 and TRBJ2-5): KAGVTQTPRYLIKTRGQQVTLSCSPISGHRSVSWYQQTPGQGLQFLFEYFSETQRNKGNFPGRFSGRQFSNSRSEMNVSTLELGDSALYLCASSHGTSGMRETQYFGPGTRLLVL.

The chain is built from TRBV5-1 and TRBJ2-5; D possibly uses TRBD1 or TRBD2 (6 bases each). Germline assignment: CDR1 SGHRS and CDR2 YFSETQ. V gave up 4 bases and J gave up 1 base, with 17 bases separating them. This CDR3 has 16 amino acids. The CDR3 DNA follows: TGCGCCAGCAGCCTGGGGGGCAGTGGGGTCCAAGAGACCCAGTACTTC. The encoded protein is CASSLGGSGVQETQYF.

This clone was picked up a small number of times. The CDR3 here is CASSTRGHRELFF. CDR3 DNA: TGTGCCAGCAGTACGAGGGGGCACAGGGAGCTGTTTTTT. V is TRBV11-3 and J is TRBJ2-2, with 7 bases identical to TRBD1. Trimming at V came to 6 bases and at J to 9 bases, leaving 7 bases not matched to a gene. Germline CDR1 reads SGHNT; CDR2 reads YENEEA. The CDR3 consists of 13 residues.

This clone was counted between two and nine times. This chain links TRBV5-6 with TRBJ1-5; 11 bases agree with TRBD1. The CDR3 runs to 17 residues. Per germline, CDR1 SGHDT and CDR2 YYEEEE. The V segment lost 0 bases and the J segment 7 bases; nucleotides outside the gene matches: 9. CDR3 sequence: CASSLGSGQGDLQPQHF. The CDR3 DNA reads as TGTGCCAGCAGCTTGGGATCGGGACAGGGGGACCTACAGCCCCAGCATTTT.

This clone came up a few times. V is TRBV27 and J is TRBJ2-7, with D hard to call. Germline-derived CDR1 and CDR2 are MNHEY and SMNVEV (reference sequence). Trimming took off 7 bases at V and 3 bases at J, with 13 bases between the two ends. This CDR3 has 13 residues. DNA for the CDR3: TGTGCCAGCATCGGTCTACCTAACTACGAGCAGTACTTC. This sequence encodes CASIGLPNYEQYF.

This rearrangement joins TRBV6-5 to TRBJ1-2; possibly TRBD1 for D (5 bases). Germline CDR1 is MNHEY and CDR2 is SVGAGI. This CDR3 spans 14 amino acids. Trimming cost V 5 bases and J 4 bases, with 14 bases left between them. The CDR3 region is CASSERGRTYGYTF. The CDR3 coding sequence is TGTGCCAGCAGTGAAAGGGGCAGAACCTATGGCTACACCTTC.

This clone was found a few times. This chain joins TRBV6-6 and TRBJ1-2, with 7 bases identical to TRBD1. Germline lookup yields CDR1 MNHNY and CDR2 SVGAGI (reference sequence). V trimming: 2 bases; J trimming: 4 bases; junction bases outside the gene matches: 4. The CDR3 is 14 residues long. This chain's CDR3 is CASSYGTAPYGYTF. The CDR3 nucleotides read TGTGCCAGCAGTTACGGGACAGCACCCTATGGCTACACCTTC.

This clone was found many times. The genes are TRBV18 and TRBJ2-1; 9 bases are a match to TRBD2. The V and J ends lost 2 bases and 3 bases, in that order; junction bases with no gene match: 5. Germline V gives CDR1 KGHSH, CDR2 LQKENI. There are 16 residues in the CDR3. For the CDR3, the DNA is TGTGCCAGCTCACCATATGCGGGAGGGATCTACAATGAGCAGTTCTTC. Its translation: CASSPYAGGIYNEQFF.

This clone appeared a few times. The rearrangement joins TRBV5-5 to TRBJ1-5, with TRBD1 matching 7 bases. V dropped 5 bases and J dropped 5; count of bases not matched to a gene: 4. The CDR3 length is 13 residues. The germline CDR1 and CDR2 sequences are SGHKS and YYEKEE (reference sequence). CDR3 sequence: CASSGTADQPQHF. CDR3 coding DNA: TGTGCCAGCAGTGGGACAGCAGATCAGCCCCAGCATTTT.

This clone showed up just a few times. The V gene is TRBV19, the J gene TRBJ2-1, with D possibly being TRBD2 (6 bases). Trimming took off 8 bases at V and 8 bases at J, with 10 bases between the two ends. The CDR3 contains 11 residues. Germline V gives CDR1 LNHDA, CDR2 SQIVND (reference sequence). CDR3: CASRRGYEQFF. Here the CDR3 DNA reads TGTGCCAGTCGACGGGGGTATGAGCAGTTCTTC.

V usage is TRBV10-3 and J usage is TRBJ2-1, with D maybe TRBD2 (5 bases). CDR1 ENHRY and CDR2 SYGVKD come from the germline V gene. Trimming shortened V by 11 bases and J by 8 bases, and 19 bases separated the two germline ends. The CDR3 totals 13 residues. CDR3 residues: CAVRGPMAHEQFF. The CDR3 DNA is TGTGCCGTCCGCGGGCCGATGGCCCATGAGCAGTTCTTC.

The V call is TRBV5-4, the J call TRBJ2-5; 8 positions match TRBD2. Germline V gene data show CDR1 as SGHNT and CDR2 as YYREEE (reference sequence). This CDR3 has 16 amino acids. Trimming at V came to 6 bases and at J to 1 base, leaving 11 bases not matched to a gene. The CDR3 protein is CASKVVGLAGQETQYF. The CDR3 DNA follows: TGTGCCAGCAAGGTGGTGGGGCTAGCGGGCCAAGAGACCCAGTACTTC.